This is a list of T cell receptor beta chains from one sample in a study of monozygotic twins with inflammatory bowel disease. With the 5' RACE reads reprocessed, TCRdb shows one record per CDR3 protein and no DNA. The sample includes just over 300,000 distinct CDR3 sequences. Sequences were obtained from blood. The receptors derive from a human donor with ulcerative colitis or Crohn's disease, or a healthy co-twin of an affected twin (not recorded which). CDR3s include the opening cysteine and the closing phenylalanine or tryptophan.

v_call	j_call	cdr3_aa
TRBV11-3	TRBJ2-7	CASSQGLSTEQYF
TRBV20-1	TRBJ2-3	CSTLGQGSTDTQYF
TRBV23-1	TRBJ2-7	CASSMGPHQKDSPSEQYF
TRBV7-2	TRBJ2-7	CASSSRSSGARGEQYF
TRBV4-3	TRBJ1-5	CASSQVFSGNQPQHF
TRBV5-6	TRBJ2-2	CASSRTGELFF
TRBV9	TRBJ2-7	CASSVEGSPYEQYF
TRBV20-1	TRBJ2-7	CSANSGEAGNYEQYF
TRBV28	TRBJ2-7	CASLGSGRIHEQYF
TRBV15	TRBJ2-5	CATSRDRGETQYF
TRBV7-9	TRBJ2-2	CASSETSPGTGELFF
TRBV28	TRBJ2-3	CASSLTLRSGRYTDTQYF
TRBV28	TRBJ2-7	CASSSFSDGSYEQYF
TRBV5-5	TRBJ2-7	CASSYMGREQYF
TRBV7-2	TRBJ2-1	CASSLEQGLYNEQFF
TRBV12-3/TRBV12-4	TRBJ2-7	CASSRARTPDSSYEQYF
TRBV5-1	TRBJ2-3	CASSLRAGRGDTQYF
TRBV5-1	TRBJ2-1	CASSGNRAGHSYNEQFF